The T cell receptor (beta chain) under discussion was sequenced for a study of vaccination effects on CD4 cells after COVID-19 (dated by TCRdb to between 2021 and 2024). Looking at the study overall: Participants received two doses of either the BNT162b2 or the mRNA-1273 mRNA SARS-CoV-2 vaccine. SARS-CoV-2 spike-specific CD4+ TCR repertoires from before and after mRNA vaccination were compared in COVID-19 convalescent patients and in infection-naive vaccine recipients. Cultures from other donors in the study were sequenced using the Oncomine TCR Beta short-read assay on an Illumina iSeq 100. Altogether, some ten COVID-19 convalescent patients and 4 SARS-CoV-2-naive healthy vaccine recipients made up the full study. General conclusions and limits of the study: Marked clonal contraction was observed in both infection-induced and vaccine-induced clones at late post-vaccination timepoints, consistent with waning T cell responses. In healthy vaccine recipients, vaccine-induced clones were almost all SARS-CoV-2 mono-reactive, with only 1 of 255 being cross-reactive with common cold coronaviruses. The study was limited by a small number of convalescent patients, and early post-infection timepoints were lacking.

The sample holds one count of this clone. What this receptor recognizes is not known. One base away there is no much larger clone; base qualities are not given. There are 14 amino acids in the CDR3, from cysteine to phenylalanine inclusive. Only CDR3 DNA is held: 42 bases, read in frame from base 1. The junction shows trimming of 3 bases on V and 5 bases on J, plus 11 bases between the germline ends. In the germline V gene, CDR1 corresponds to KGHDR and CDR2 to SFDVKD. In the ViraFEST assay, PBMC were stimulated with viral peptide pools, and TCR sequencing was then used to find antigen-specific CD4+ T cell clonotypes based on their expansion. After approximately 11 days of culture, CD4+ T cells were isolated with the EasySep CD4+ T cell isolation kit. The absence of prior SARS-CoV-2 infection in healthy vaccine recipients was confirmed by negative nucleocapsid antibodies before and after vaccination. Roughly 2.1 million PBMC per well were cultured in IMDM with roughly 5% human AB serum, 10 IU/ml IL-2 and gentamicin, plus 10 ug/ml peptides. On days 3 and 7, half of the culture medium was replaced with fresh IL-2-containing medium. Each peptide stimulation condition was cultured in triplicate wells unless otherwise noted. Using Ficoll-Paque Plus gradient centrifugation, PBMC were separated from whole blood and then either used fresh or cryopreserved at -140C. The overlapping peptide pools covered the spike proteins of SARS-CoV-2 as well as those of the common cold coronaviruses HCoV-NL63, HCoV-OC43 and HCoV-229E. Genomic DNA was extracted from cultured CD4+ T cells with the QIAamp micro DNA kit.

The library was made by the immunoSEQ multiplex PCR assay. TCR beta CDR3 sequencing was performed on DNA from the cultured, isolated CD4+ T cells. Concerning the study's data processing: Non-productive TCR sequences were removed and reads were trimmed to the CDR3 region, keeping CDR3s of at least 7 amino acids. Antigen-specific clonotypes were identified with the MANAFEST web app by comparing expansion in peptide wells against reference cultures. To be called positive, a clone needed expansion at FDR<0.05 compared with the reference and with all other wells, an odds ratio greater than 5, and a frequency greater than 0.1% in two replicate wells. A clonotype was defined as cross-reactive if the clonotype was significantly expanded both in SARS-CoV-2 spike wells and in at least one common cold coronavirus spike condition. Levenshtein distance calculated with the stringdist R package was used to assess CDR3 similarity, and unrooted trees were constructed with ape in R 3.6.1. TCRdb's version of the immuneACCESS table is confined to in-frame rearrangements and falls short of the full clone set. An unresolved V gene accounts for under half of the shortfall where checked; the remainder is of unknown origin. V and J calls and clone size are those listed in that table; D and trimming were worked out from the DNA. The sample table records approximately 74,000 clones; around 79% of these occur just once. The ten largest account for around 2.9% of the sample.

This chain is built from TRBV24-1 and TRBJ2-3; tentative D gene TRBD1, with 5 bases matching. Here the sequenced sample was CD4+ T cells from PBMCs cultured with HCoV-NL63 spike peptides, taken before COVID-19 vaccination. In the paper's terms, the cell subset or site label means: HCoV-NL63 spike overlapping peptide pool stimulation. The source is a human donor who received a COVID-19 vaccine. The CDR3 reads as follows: CATSDTGHEDTQYF. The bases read TGTGCCACCAGTGATACCGGACACGAAGATACGCAGTATTTT.